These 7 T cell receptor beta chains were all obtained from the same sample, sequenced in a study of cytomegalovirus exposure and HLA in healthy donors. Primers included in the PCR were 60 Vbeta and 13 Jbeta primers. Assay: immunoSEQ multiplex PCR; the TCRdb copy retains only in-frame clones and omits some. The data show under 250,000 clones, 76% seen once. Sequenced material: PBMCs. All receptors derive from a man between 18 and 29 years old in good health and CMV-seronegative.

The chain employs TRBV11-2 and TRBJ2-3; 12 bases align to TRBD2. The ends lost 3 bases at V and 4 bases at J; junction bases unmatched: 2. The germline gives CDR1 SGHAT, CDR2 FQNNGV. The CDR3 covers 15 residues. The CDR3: CASSLTSGSADTQYF. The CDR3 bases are TGTGCCAGCAGCTTGACTAGCGGGAGCGCAGATACGCAGTATTTT.

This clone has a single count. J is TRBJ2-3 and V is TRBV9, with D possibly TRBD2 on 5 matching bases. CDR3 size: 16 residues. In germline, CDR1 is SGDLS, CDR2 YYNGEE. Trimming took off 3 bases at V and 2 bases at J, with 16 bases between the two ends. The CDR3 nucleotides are TGTGCCAGCAGCGCCGGATGGACGGGAACCACAGATACGCAGTATTTT. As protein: CASSAGWTGTTDTQYF. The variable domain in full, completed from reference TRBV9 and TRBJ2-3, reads DSGVTQTPKHLITATGQRVTLRCSPRSGDLSVYWYQQSLDQGLQFLIQYYNGEERAKGNILERFSAQQFPDLHSELNLSSLELGDSALYFCASSAGWTGTTDTQYFGPGTRLTVL.

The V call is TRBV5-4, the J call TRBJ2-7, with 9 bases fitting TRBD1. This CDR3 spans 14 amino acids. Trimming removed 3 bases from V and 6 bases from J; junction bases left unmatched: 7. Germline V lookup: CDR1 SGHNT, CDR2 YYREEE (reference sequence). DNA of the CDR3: TGTGCCAGCAGCTCACAGGGGGCTGTCACCGAGCAGTACTTC. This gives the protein CASSSQGAVTEQYF.

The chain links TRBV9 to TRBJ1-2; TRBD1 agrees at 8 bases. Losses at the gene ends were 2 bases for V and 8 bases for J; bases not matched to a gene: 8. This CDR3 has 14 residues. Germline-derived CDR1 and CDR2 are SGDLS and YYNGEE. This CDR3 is CASSVGQGLDGYTF. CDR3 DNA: TGTGCCAGCAGCGTCGGACAGGGATTGGACGGCTACACCTTC.

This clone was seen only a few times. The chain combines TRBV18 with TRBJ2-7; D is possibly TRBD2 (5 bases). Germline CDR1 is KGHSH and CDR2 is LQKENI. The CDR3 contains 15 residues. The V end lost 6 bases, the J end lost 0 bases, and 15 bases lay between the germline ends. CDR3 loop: CASSHRSGGSYEQYF. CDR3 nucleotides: TGTGCCAGCTCCCACCGAAGCGGAGGCTCCTACGAGCAGTACTTC.

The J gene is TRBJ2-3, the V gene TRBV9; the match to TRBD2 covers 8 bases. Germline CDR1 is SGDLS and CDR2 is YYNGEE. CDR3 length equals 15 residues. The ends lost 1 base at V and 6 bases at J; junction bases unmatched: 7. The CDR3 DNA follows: TGTGCCAGCAGCGTATCGGGACTAGGTTTGGATACGCAGTATTTT. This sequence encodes CASSVSGLGLDTQYF. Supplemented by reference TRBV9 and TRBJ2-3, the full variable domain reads DSGVTQTPKHLITATGQRVTLRCSPRSGDLSVYWYQQSLDQGLQFLIQYYNGEERAKGNILERFSAQQFPDLHSELNLSSLELGDSALYFCASSVSGLGLDTQYFGPGTRLTVL.

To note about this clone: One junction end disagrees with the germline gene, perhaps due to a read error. This CDR3 reads CATLPGGREKPFF. The CDR3 bases are TGTGCCACCCTCCCAGGGGGAAGGGAAAAACCGTTTTTT. The chain uses TRBV28 and TRBJ1-4; 7 bases are shared with TRBD1. The CDR3 runs to 13 residues. Germline V CDR1 and CDR2: MDHEN, SYDVKM.